The rows below give T cell receptor beta chains drawn from one sample of a study of T cells in tumors after PD-1 blockade. Sequencing used immunoSEQ multiplex PCR; TCRdb keeps in-frame clones, though not all of them. The data contain about 33,000 clones, roughly 78% of them singletons. The material was PBMCs, obtained before anti-PD-1 treatment. Source of these receptors: a human donor with basal cell carcinoma. The CDR3 runs from the conserved cysteine through the conserved F or W. Each record gives: V gene, J gene, clone size, D gene, CDR3 protein, CDR3 DNA. D genes are given only for firm matches. Size is stated for part of the rows, as once, few or many counts, or as a class when the clone is expanded.

V: TRBV14; J: TRBJ2-5; size: -; D: TRBD1; CDR3: CASSQGRDSGTQYF; DNA: TGTGCCAGCAGCCAAGGACGGGACAGTGGGACCCAGTACTTC
V: TRBV5-1; J: TRBJ2-3; size: -; D: -; CDR3: CASSLAGSTSTDTQYF; DNA: TGCGCCAGCAGCTTGGCCGGCAGCACTAGCACAGATACGCAGTATTTT
V: TRBV19; J: TRBJ2-2; size: -; D: TRBD2; CDR3: CASRGLAGGPNTGELFF; DNA: TGTGCCAGCAGGGGACTAGCGGGGGGACCTAACACCGGGGAGCTGTTTTTT
V: TRBV5-1; J: TRBJ2-6; size: -; D: -; CDR3: CASTPGGSGANVLTF; DNA: TGCGCCAGCACCCCCGGAGGTTCAGGGGCCAACGTCCTGACTTTC
V: TRBV4-3; J: TRBJ2-3; size: -; D: -; CDR3: CASSQGGSLDTQYF; DNA: TGCGCCAGCAGCCAAGGCGGGTCTCTCGATACGCAGTATTTT
V: TRBV21-1; J: TRBJ1-1; size: -; D: -; CDR3: CASSNETGPILGFF; DNA: TGTGCCAGCAGCAACGAGACAGGCCCTATCTTAGGTTTCTTT
V: TRBV28; J: TRBJ1-2; size: -; D: -; CDR3: CASSLSPPGERLYGYTF; DNA: TGTGCCAGCAGTTTATCTCCGCCAGGGGAAAGGCTCTATGGCTACACCTTC
V: TRBV5-4; J: TRBJ1-1; size: few; D: TRBD1; CDR3: CASSGGQGRTEAFF; DNA: TGTGCCAGCAGCGGCGGACAGGGGAGGACTGAAGCTTTCTTT
V: TRBV6-2/TRBV6-3; J: TRBJ1-1; size: -; D: -; CDR3: CASSDIGASTEAFF; DNA: TGTGCCAGCAGTGACATAGGGGCTTCCACTGAAGCTTTCTTT
V: TRBV9; J: TRBJ2-7; size: -; D: -; CDR3: CASSVDPAREQYF; DNA: TGTGCCAGCAGCGTAGACCCAGCTCGGGAGCAGTACTTC
V: TRBV4-3; J: TRBJ1-2; size: -; D: -; CDR3: CASSQGEGIGYGYTF; DNA: TGCGCCAGCAGCCAAGGGGAGGGGATAGGCTATGGCTACACCTTC
V: TRBV24-1; J: TRBJ2-1; size: -; D: TRBD2; CDR3: CATSDPGLAGSSSYNEQFF; DNA: TGTGCCACCAGTGATCCTGGACTAGCGGGATCGAGCTCCTACAATGAGCAGTTCTTC
V: TRBV27; J: TRBJ1-1; size: once; D: TRBD1; CDR3: CASSFTGGLAEAFF; DNA: TGTGCCAGCAGTTTCACAGGGGGCTTAGCTGAAGCTTTCTTT
V: TRBV19; J: TRBJ1-3; size: few; D: -; CDR3: CASSTRDGGTTGNTIYF; DNA: TGTGCCAGTAGTACCCGGGATGGGGGGACCACTGGAAACACCATATATTTT
V: TRBV10-3; J: TRBJ2-7; size: -; D: TRBD1; CDR3: CAISAFTGGSYEQYF; DNA: TGTGCCATCAGTGCGTTCACAGGGGGGTCCTACGAGCAGTACTTC